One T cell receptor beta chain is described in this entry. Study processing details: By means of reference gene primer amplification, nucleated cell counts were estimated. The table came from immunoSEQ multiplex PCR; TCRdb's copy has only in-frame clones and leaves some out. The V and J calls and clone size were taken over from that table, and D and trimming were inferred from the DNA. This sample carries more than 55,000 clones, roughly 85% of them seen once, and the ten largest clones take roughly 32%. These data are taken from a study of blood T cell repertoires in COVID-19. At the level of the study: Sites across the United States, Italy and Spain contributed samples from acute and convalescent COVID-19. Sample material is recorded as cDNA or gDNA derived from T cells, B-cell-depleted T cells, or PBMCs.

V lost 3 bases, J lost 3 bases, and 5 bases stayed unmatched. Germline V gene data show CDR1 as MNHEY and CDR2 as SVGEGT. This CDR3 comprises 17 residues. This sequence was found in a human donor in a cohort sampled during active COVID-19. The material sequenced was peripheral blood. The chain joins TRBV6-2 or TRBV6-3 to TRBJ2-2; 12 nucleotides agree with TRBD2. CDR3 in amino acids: CASSYRRLAGDTGELFF. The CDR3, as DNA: TGTGCCAGCAGTTATAGGCGACTAGCGGGGGACACCGGGGAGCTGTTTTTT.